The 26 T cell receptor beta chains presented below share a single source sample, sequenced in a study of blood T cell repertoires in COVID-19. Sequenced by immunoSEQ multiplex PCR; TCRdb stores in-frame clones only, minus some. Here the sample spans 30,000 to 45,000 clones, 81% being singletons. Sequences were obtained from peripheral blood. The receptors derive from an elderly man with active or convalescent COVID-19.

The chain recombines TRBV5-1 with TRBJ2-3; 7 positions agree with TRBD2. The CDR3 length is 14 residues. Germline CDR1 reads SGHRS; CDR2 reads YFSETQ. Trimming cost V 2 bases and J 2 bases; bases outside gene matches: 2. The CDR3 sequence is CASSFAGDTDTQYF. The CDR3 region has the DNA TGCGCCAGCAGCTTTGCGGGGGACACAGATACGCAGTATTTT. Using reference TRBV5-1 and TRBJ2-3 for the parts outside the CDR3, the full variable domain is KAGVTQTPRYLIKTRGQQVTLSCSPISGHRSVSWYQQTPGQGLQFLFEYFSETQRNKGNFPGRFSGRQFSNSRSEMNVSTLELGDSALYLCASSFAGDTDTQYFGPGTRLTVL.

The gene calls are TRBV12-5 and TRBJ1-5, with D possibly TRBD1 on 5 matching bases. Germline V gives CDR1 LGHNT, CDR2 FRNRAP. Between the trimmed V and J ends, which lost 2 bases and 5 bases, there was a span of 19 bases. This CDR3 spans 17 amino acids. CDR3 bases: TGTGCTAGTGGTTTGCCCCGTTTCAATTTCAGGGATCAGCCCCAGCATTTT. Its protein is CASGLPRFNFRDQPQHF.

The V gene is TRBV5-6, the J gene TRBJ2-7, with D perhaps TRBD2 (6 bases). V lost 5 bases, J lost 0 bases, and 21 bases lay in between. Looked up from germline, CDR1 is SGHDT and CDR2 is YYEEEE. This CDR3 spans 17 amino acids. CDR3 residues: CASRRGPPIGGSYEQYF. The CDR3 region has the DNA TGTGCCAGCAGGCGGGGACCCCCCATAGGTGGCTCCTACGAGCAGTACTTC.

The rearrangement links TRBV7-2 to TRBJ2-1; TRBD2 might be the D (7 bases). This CDR3 has 15 residues. Trimming took off 4 bases at V and 4 bases at J, with 14 bases between the two ends. CDR1 is SGHTA and CDR2 is FQGNSA in the germline V gene. CDR3 residues: CASSSAGALYNEQFF. The CDR3 DNA reads TGTGCCAGCAGCTCGGCGGGGGCCCTTTACAATGAGCAGTTCTTC.

This chain joins TRBV19 and TRBJ2-1, with 12 bases lining up with TRBD2. The CDR3 has 16 amino acids. The germline V gene has CDR1 LNHDA and CDR2 SQIVND (reference sequence). Trimming cost V 9 bases and J 0 bases; bases outside gene matches: 6. The CDR3 sequence is CASRTSGVSSYNEQFF. The CDR3 DNA reads as TGTGCCAGCCGGACTAGCGGGGTCAGCTCCTACAATGAGCAGTTCTTC.

The chain links TRBV19 to TRBJ2-2, with TRBD1 as a possible D gene (6 bases). The CDR3 contains 14 residues. The germline CDR1 and CDR2 sequences are LNHDA and SQIVND (reference sequence). The V end was cut by 10 bases, the J end by 4 bases, with 16 bases between. CDR3 amino acids: CATKGQGSTGELFF. Here the CDR3 DNA reads TGTGCCACTAAGGGTCAGGGGTCCACCGGGGAGCTGTTTTTT.

V is TRBV6-2 or TRBV6-3 and J is TRBJ1-5, with D perhaps matching TRBD1 (6 bases). The CDR3 has 15 residues. Deletions cut 2 bases from V and 6 bases from J, with 14 bases between. Germline V CDR1 and CDR2: MNHEY, SVGEGT. CDR3 protein: CASSYRSGVSQPQHF. The CDR3 nucleotides read TGTGCCAGCAGTTACCGTTCAGGGGTAAGTCAGCCCCAGCATTTT.

The chain combines TRBV7-9 with TRBJ2-5, with a possible D match to TRBD1 (6 bases). This CDR3 comprises 14 residues. With 5 bases removed from V and 5 bases from J, the gap between germline ends came to 15 bases. Germline V gives CDR1 SEHNR, CDR2 FQNEAQ (reference sequence). CDR3 in DNA: TGTGCCAGCAGCCCCGACCCCCAGGGGGAGACCCAGTACTTC. This gives the protein CASSPDPQGETQYF.

The gene calls are TRBV4-1 and TRBJ2-1; 9 bases are shared with TRBD2. Per the germline V gene, CDR1 is MGHRA and CDR2 is YSYEKL. V was pared by 1 base and J by 11 bases, with 12 bases of the junction left unmatched. CDR3 length: 16 residues. CDR3 amino acids: CASSQGNSGRGAKQFF. CDR3 in DNA: TGCGCCAGCAGCCAAGGTAATAGCGGGAGAGGGGCGAAGCAGTTCTTC.

This chain connects TRBV15 to TRBJ1-2; D ambiguous. This CDR3 has 15 residues. Germline lookup yields CDR1 LNHNV and CDR2 YYDKDF (reference sequence). Trimming removed 0 bases from V and 0 bases from J, with 8 bases in between. This CDR3 is CATSRELLTNYGYTF. The CDR3 DNA reads as TGTGCCACCAGCAGAGAACTCCTCACTAACTATGGCTACACCTTC.

The chain couples TRBV5-1 to TRBJ2-3; 13 nucleotides line up with TRBD2. Germline CDR1 SGHRS, CDR2 YFSETQ. CDR3 size: 18 residues. V lost 4 bases, J lost 6 bases, and 14 bases stayed unmatched. CDR3 region: CASSRTLTSGGAGDTQYF. The DNA for the CDR3 is TGCGCCAGCAGCCGCACACTTACTAGCGGGGGGGCCGGGGATACGCAGTATTTT.

This clone appeared a single time. This rearrangement joins TRBV7-3 to TRBJ1-5; D unresolved. CDR1 is SGHTA and CDR2 is FQGTGA in the germline V gene. This CDR3 region has 14 residues. The V gene lost 4 bases and the J gene lost 2 bases, with 9 bases spanning the gap. CDR3 sequence (DNA): TGTGCCAGCAGCTCCTCGGGAGGCAATCAGCCCCAGCATTTT. It yields the protein CASSSSGGNQPQHF.

The rearrangement uses TRBV5-1 and TRBJ2-5, with a weak D call TRBD2 (5 bases). Germline assignment: CDR1 SGHRS and CDR2 YFSETQ. This CDR3 region has 15 residues. The V and J ends lost 0 bases and 0 bases respectively, with 9 bases between them. Here the CDR3 reads CASSLGASYQETQYF. In nucleotides, the CDR3 is TGCGCCAGCAGCTTGGGGGCTAGCTACCAAGAGACCCAGTACTTC.

The chain has TRBV19 and TRBJ1-3; no clear D. With 6 bases removed from V and 4 bases from J, the gap between germline ends came to 10 bases. Looked up from germline, CDR1 is LNHDA and CDR2 is SQIVND (reference sequence). The CDR3 length is 13 residues. The CDR3 loop reads CASRWRGGNTIYF. CDR3 coding DNA: TGTGCCAGTAGATGGAGAGGGGGAAACACCATATATTTT.

In the case of this clone: The sample carries other DNA sequences with the same CDR3. The rearrangement joins TRBV9 to TRBJ2-3; 7 positions match TRBD2. Germline lookup yields CDR1 SGDLS and CDR2 YYNGEE. The CDR3 spans 17 residues. Trimming took 0 bases from V and 3 from J; bases not matched to a gene: 10. The CDR3 bases are TGTGCCAGCAGCGTAGGCGCCAGCGGGGAGGGTACAGATACGCAGTATTTT. Encoded protein: CASSVGASGEGTDTQYF.

A single count supports this clone. The chain recombines TRBV7-8 with TRBJ2-7; TRBD2 matches at 9 bases. Germline-derived CDR1 and CDR2 are SGHVS and FQNEAQ. J was trimmed by 3 bases and V by 2 bases; bases with no gene match: 5. There are 15 residues in the CDR3. CDR3 DNA sequence: TGTGCCAGCAGCTTAATCGTAGCGGGGGACTACGAGCAGTACTTC. It is translated as CASSLIVAGDYEQYF.

This clone was observed a single time. The chain employs TRBV15 and TRBJ1-1; D perhaps matches TRBD1 (5 bases). Trimming cost V 0 bases and J 0 bases, with 20 bases left between them. Germline values: CDR1 LNHNV, CDR2 YYDKDF (reference sequence). There are 19 residues in the CDR3. CDR3: CATSRDRDGRGLMNTEAFF. As DNA, the CDR3 is TGTGCCACCAGCAGAGATAGAGACGGAAGGGGATTAATGAACACTGAAGCTTTCTTT.

CDR3 DNA: TGTGCCAGCTCACCAAGCGGACGTAGCAATCAGCCCCAGCATTTT. The encoded protein is CASSPSGRSNQPQHF. The rearrangement joins TRBV18 to TRBJ1-5; D is undetermined. V dropped 2 bases and J dropped 0 bases, with 8 bases sitting between them. Germline lookup yields CDR1 KGHSH and CDR2 LQKENI. This CDR3 has 15 amino acids.

This clone was found once. This chain uses TRBV4-1 with TRBJ2-7; 9 positions match TRBD2. Per the germline V gene, CDR1 is MGHRA and CDR2 is YSYEKL. Trimming took 1 base from V and 3 from J; bases not matched to a gene: 1. The CDR3 runs to 14 residues. The CDR3, as DNA: TGCGCCAGCAGCCAAGGGCGGGGGGGCTACGAGCAGTACTTC. Amino acid sequence: CASSQGRGGYEQYF.

The chain carries TRBV7-9 and TRBJ2-1; 9 positions match TRBD2. The germline CDR1 and CDR2 sequences are SEHNR and FQNEAQ (reference sequence). This CDR3 has 16 amino acids. Trimming at V came to 2 bases and at J to 6 bases, leaving 8 bases not matched to a gene. The CDR3 region has the DNA TGTGCCAGCAGCTTAACGTTCCAGCGGGAGGCCAATGAGCAGTTCTTC. It encodes CASSLTFQREANEQFF.

V gene TRBV27 combines with J gene TRBJ1-1; D is unresolved. The length of the CDR3 is 13 residues. Germline CDR1 and CDR2: MNHEY and SMNVEV (reference sequence). Trimming shortened V by 1 base and J by 2 bases, and 5 bases separated the two germline ends. This CDR3 reads CASSLFGNTEAFF. The CDR3 DNA reads as TGTGCCAGCAGTTTATTCGGTAACACTGAAGCTTTCTTT.

The chain links TRBV5-5 to TRBJ1-6; possible D gene TRBD1, 5 bases. Trimming left V 4 bases short and J 3 bases short, with 20 bases between. The CDR3 covers 18 residues. From germline, CDR1 is SGHKS and CDR2 YYEKEE (reference sequence). Here the CDR3 reads CASSPWDLGRFYNSPLHF. The CDR3 region has the DNA TGTGCCAGCAGCCCCTGGGATCTGGGGCGCTTCTATAATTCACCCCTCCACTTT.

This clone was counted a few times. The gene calls are TRBV6-1 and TRBJ1-5; D remains ambiguous. The CDR3 is made up of 14 amino acids. Trimming removed 0 bases at V and 6 bases at J, with 9 bases between. CDR1 and CDR2 from the germline V gene are MNHNS and SASEGT. For the CDR3, the DNA is TGTGCCAGCAGTGAAGCAGTGGGCTTTCAGCCCCAGCATTTT. It translates to CASSEAVGFQPQHF.

The chain has TRBV3-1 (or the pseudogene TRBV3-2) and TRBJ1-2; D is ambiguous. The CDR3 contains 18 residues. CDR1 is LGHDT and CDR2 is YNNKEL in the germline V gene (reference sequence). V was trimmed by 0 bases and J by 4 bases, leaving 21 bases between them. CDR3 loop: CASSQEVSGSGRFYGYTF. CDR3 nucleotide sequence: TGTGCCAGCAGCCAAGAGGTGAGCGGCAGCGGGAGATTCTATGGCTACACCTTC.

As regards this clone: Mismatch with germline at one junction end may stem from a read error. The V gene is TRBV27, the J gene TRBJ1-5; 7 bases are a match to TRBD1. The CDR3 length is 15 residues. Germline loops: CDR1 MNHEY, CDR2 SMNVEV (reference sequence). The CDR3 spells CAGSSPRTGLRAQHF. CDR3 nucleotide sequence: TGTGCCGGCAGTTCCCCCCGGACAGGCCTCAGGGCCCAGCATTTT.

The CDR3 region is CASSGSGRDEQYF. The CDR3 nucleotides read TGTGCCAGTAGTGGTAGCGGGAGGGACGAGCAGTACTTC. V usage is TRBV19 and J usage is TRBJ2-7, with TRBD2 matching over 11 bases. Germline loops: CDR1 LNHDA, CDR2 SQIVND (reference sequence). With 5 bases clipped from V and 5 bases from J, the junction kept 2 bases outside the gene matches. The CDR3 is 13 residues long.